These 10 T cell receptor beta chains originate from one sample sequenced in a study of T cell repertoires in cytomegalovirus infection. These receptors' targets are unknown. TCRdb analysed the reads with MiXCR anew, one entry per CDR3 protein. The sample yields more than 300,000 distinct CDR3 sequences, about 35% seen once. Material: cultured PBMCs, obtained from culture after CMV antigen stimulation. These receptors all come from a human donor in good health (CMV status not recorded). Some clones in this sample may be carry-over from other donors' samples.

This chain joins TRBV6-1 and TRBJ2-7; 8 bases are shared with TRBD1. CDR3 length equals 13 residues. From germline, CDR1 is MNHNS and CDR2 SASEGT. The J segment lost 7 bases and the V segment lost 5 bases, leaving 7 bases of the junction unmatched. In DNA form, the CDR3 reads TGTGCCAGCAGTCAACAGGGGGTGGGGGAGCAGTACTTC. The encoded protein is CASSQQGVGEQYF.

The chain joins TRBV19 to TRBJ2-7; TRBD2 matches 11 bases. The ends lost 3 bases at V and 4 bases at J; junction bases unmatched: 2. CDR1 is LNHDA, CDR2 SQIVND, per germline (reference sequence). CDR3 size: 14 residues. CDR3 bases: TGTGCCAGTAGTATGGGGACTAGCGGTTACGAGCAGTACGTC. Amino acid sequence: CASSMGTSGYEQYV.

V and J are TRBV27 and TRBJ1-1; D is possibly TRBD1 (5 bases). Per the germline V gene, CDR1 is MNHEY and CDR2 is SMNVEV (reference sequence). This CDR3 is 13 amino acids long. V was pared by 4 bases and J by 3 bases, with 9 bases between. CDR3 in DNA: TGTGCCAGCAGTTCGGGACCTCACACTGAAGCTTTCTTT. Protein: CASSSGPHTEAFF.

The DNA of the CDR3 is TGTGCCACCAGCCTAGCGGGAGGAGAGACCCAGTACTTC. This sequence encodes CATSLAGGETQYF. The V and J genes are TRBV15 and TRBJ2-5; 11 bases agree with TRBD2. The CDR3 is made up of 13 amino acids. The germline gives CDR1 LNHNV, CDR2 YYDKDF (reference sequence). V lost 5 bases, J lost 4 bases, and 0 bases stayed unmatched.

This clonotype was found a few times. This rearrangement joins TRBV12-3 or TRBV12-4 to TRBJ2-1; 7 nucleotides line up with TRBD2. Trimming took 3 bases from V and 4 from J; bases not matched to a gene: 6. The CDR3 runs 15 residues. The CDR3 DNA reads as TGTGCCAGCAGTTTGGTCAGGGAGGGATACAATGAGCAGTTCTTC. It translates to CASSLVREGYNEQFF.

The V gene is TRBV7-8, the J gene TRBJ1-5; D gene unclear. Germline V gene sequence: CDR1 SGHVS, CDR2 FQNEAQ. The CDR3 is 13 amino acids. The V end lost 8 bases, the J end lost 4 bases, and 12 bases lay between the germline ends. The CDR3 region is CASGPYANQPQHF. The CDR3 nucleotides read TGTGCCAGCGGTCCTTACGCGAATCAGCCCCAGCATTTT.

This clonotype occurred once. A read error may produce the germline difference seen at one junction end. The CDR3 loop is CASSPGPGDTGELVF. In DNA form, the CDR3 reads TGTGCCAGCAGCCCGGGACCTGGGGACACCGGGGAGCTGGTTTTT. This rearrangement joins TRBV7-8 to TRBJ2-2; TRBD1 is a possible D gene (6 bases). The CDR3 contains 15 residues. The germline V gene has CDR1 SGHVS and CDR2 FQNEAQ.

The chain is built from TRBV7-3 and TRBJ2-7, with D possibly TRBD2 on 6 matching bases. V was shortened by 4 bases and J by 5 bases, with 12 bases between the two germline ends. The CDR3 spans 13 residues. The V gene's germline CDR1 is SGHTA and CDR2 FQGTGA. The chain's CDR3 is CASSSNGGNEQYF. CDR3 in DNA: TGTGCCAGCAGCTCAAACGGAGGGAACGAGCAGTACTTC. Combining the CDR3 with reference TRBV7-3 and TRBJ2-7 gives the whole variable domain GAGVSQTPSNKVTEKGKYVELRCDPISGHTALYWYRQSLGQGPEFLIYFQGTGAADDSGLPNDRFFAVRPEGSVSTLKIQRTERGDSAVYLCASSSNGGNEQYFGPGTRLTVT.

Note on this clonotype: Sequence at one end of the junction differs from germline and may be a read error. The chain uses TRBV12-3 or TRBV12-4 and TRBJ1-1, with D unclear. This CDR3 is built from 15 residues. The CDR3 region is CASSLYPGIGTEVFF. Written as DNA, the CDR3 is TGTGCCAGCAGTTTATACCCGGGAATAGGCACTGAAGTTTTCTTT.

The chain recombines TRBV7-8 with TRBJ1-5, with D possibly being TRBD1 (5 bases). The V end lost 0 bases, the J end lost 6 bases, and 12 bases lay between the germline ends. The CDR3 loop spans 15 amino acids. Looked up from germline, CDR1 is SGHVS and CDR2 is FQNEAQ. The CDR3 spells CASSLASGVVQPQHF. The DNA of the CDR3 is TGTGCCAGCAGCTTAGCTTCGGGGGTGGTTCAGCCCCAGCATTTT.